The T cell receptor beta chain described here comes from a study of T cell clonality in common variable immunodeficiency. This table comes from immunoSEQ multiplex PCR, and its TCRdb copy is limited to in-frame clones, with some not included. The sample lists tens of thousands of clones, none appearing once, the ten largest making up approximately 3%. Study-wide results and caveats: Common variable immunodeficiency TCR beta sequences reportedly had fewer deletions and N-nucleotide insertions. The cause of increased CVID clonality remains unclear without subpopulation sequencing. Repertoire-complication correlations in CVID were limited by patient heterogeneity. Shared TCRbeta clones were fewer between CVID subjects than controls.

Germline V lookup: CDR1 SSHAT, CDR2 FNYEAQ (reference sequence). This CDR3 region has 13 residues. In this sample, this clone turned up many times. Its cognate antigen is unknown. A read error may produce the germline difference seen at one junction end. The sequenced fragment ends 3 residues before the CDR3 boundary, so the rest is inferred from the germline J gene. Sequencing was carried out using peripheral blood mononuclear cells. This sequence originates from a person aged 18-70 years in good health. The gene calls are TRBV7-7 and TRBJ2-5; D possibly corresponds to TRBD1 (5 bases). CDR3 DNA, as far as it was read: TGTGCTAGCAGCTTAGTAGGGGTGGAGACC. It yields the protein CASSLVGVET. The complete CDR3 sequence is CASSLVGVETQYF.